This T cell receptor (beta chain) was found in a study of T cell repertoires in cytomegalovirus infection. Study details: Matching HLA type and CMV infection were both indicated by public TCR beta signatures. Study-level points and caveats: CMV-specific HLA-C-restricted TCR beta clonotypes dominated the ex vivo response. Cumulative frequency (of public TCR beta family members) identified carriers of CMV plus the relevant HLA.

TCRdb passed the reads through MiXCR, listing each CDR3 protein once. The top ten clones hold 17% of a sample with roughly 500,000 distinct CDR3 sequences, around 35% of them seen once. Points on this clonotype: Its cognate antigen is unknown.

There are 18 residues in the CDR3. In germline, CDR1 is GTSNPN, CDR2 SVGIG (reference sequence). Trimming removed 0 bases from V and 1 base from J; junction bases left unmatched: 10. This TCR came from a human donor in good health (CMV status not recorded). Some clones in this sample may be carry-over from other donors' samples. Sample: cultured PBMCs, taken from culture after CMV antigen stimulation. This chain joins TRBV30 and TRBJ1-2; 11 nucleotides align to TRBD1. The CDR3, as DNA: TGTGCCTGGAGTGTACGTTGGGACAGGGGGTTCGATAACTATGGCTACACCTTC. Its protein product is CAWSVRWDRGFDNYGYTF.